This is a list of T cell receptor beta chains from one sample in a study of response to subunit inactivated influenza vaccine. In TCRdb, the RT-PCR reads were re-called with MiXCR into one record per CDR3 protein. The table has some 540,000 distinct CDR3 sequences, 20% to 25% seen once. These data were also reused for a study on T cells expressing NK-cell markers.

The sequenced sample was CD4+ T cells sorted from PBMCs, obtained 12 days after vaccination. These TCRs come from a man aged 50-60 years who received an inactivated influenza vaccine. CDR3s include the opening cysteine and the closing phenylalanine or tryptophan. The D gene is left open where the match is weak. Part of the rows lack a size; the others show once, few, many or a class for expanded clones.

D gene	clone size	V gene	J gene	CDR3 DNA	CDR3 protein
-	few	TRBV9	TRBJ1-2	TGTGCCAGCAGCGTAGGTCTAGGGGAGGGCGGCTACACCTTC	CASSVGLGEGGYTF
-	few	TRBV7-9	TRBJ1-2	TGTGCCAGCAGCAGGAGGCAGGATAACTATGGCTACACCTTC	CASSRRQDNYGYTF
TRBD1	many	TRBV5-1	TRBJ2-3	TGCGCCAGCAGCTGGTCCCGGGACAGGGGAGGAGATACGCAGTATTTT	CASSWSRDRGGDTQYF
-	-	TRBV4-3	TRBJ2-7	TGCGCCAGCAGCCCTGGGGGGGGTAACAGGGGACGCACTGAGCAGTACTTC	CASSPGGGNRGRTEQYF
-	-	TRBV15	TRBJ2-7	TGTGCCACCAGCAGGAACTCCTACGAGCAGTACTTC	CATSRNSYEQYF
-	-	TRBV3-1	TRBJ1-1	TGTGCCAGCAGCCAAGGAATCTTTGTGAAAGCTTTCTTT	CASSQGIFVKAFF
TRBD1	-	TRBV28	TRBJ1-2	TGTGCCAGCACCACCGTGGGACAGGGGGAAGGCTACACCTTC	CASTTVGQGEGYTF
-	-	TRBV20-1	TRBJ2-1	TGCAGTGCTAGGCGGCGGGGGCCTTCGACTGAGCAGTTCTTC	CSARRRGPSTEQFF
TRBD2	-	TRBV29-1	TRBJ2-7	TGCAGCGCGAGCGGGAGTGAGAGCTACGAGCAGTACTTC	CSASGSESYEQYF
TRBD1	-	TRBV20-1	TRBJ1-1	TGCAGTGCTAGCCCGGGACAGATTATGAACACTGAAGCTTTCTTT	CSASPGQIMNTEAFF
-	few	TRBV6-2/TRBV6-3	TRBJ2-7	TGTGCCAGCAGTTACTCGATGGGGGGCGCCTACGAGCAGTACTTC	CASSYSMGGAYEQYF
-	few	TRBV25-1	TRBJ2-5	TGTGCCAGCAGTGAAAACCCCCATAAGACCGGGGGGCTGGAGACCCAGTACTTC	CASSENPHKTGGLETQYF
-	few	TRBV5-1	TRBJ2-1	TGCGCCAGCAGCCCAGGCCTGCTGGACCACAATGAGCAGTTCTTC	CASSPGLLDHNEQFF
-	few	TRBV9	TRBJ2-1	TGTGCCAGCAGCGTAGGCGGAATCTACAATGAGCAGTTCTTC	CASSVGGIYNEQFF
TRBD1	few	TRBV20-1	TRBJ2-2	TGCAGTGCTAGAGATTTCAGGACAGGACAAACCGGGGAGCTGTTTTTT	CSARDFRTGQTGELFF
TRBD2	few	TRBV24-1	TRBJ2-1	TGTGCCACCAGTGATCCCGGACTAGCGGGCTACTACAATGAGCAGTTCTTC	CATSDPGLAGYYNEQFF
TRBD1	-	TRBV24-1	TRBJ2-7	TGTGCCACCAGGGGGACAGGCTACGAGCAGTACTTC	CATRGTGYEQYF
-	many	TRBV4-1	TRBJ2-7	TGCGCCAGCAGCCGGACGGACGATTACGAGCAGTACTTC	CASSRTDDYEQYF
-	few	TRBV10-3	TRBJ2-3	TGTGCCATCAGTGATCGGAATTCTGGCTCAGATACGCAGTATTTT	CAISDRNSGSDTQYF
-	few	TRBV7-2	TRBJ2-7	TGTGCCAGCAGGCGCCAGACCACTGGGTCCTACGAGCAGTACTTC	CASRRQTTGSYEQYF
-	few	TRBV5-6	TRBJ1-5	TGTGCCAGCAGCACCCGGTCCAGACCCCAGCATTTT	CASSTRSRPQHF
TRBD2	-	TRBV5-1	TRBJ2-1	TGCGCCAGCGCTCCGAGTGGCCTAGCGGGGGGTAGCTCCTACAATGAGCAGTTCTTC	CASAPSGLAGGSSYNEQFF
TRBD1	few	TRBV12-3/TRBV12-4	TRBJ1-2	TGTGCCAGCAGTTGGACAGGGGGATCCTATGGCTACACCTTC	CASSWTGGSYGYTF
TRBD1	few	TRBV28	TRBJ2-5	TGTGCCAGCAGTTCGACAGGGGGCTGGATGGAGACCCAGTACTTC	CASSSTGGWMETQYF
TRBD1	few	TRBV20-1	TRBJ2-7	TGCAGTGCTAGATCGATTAACAGGGGGCGAAACCCCTACGAGCAGTACTTC	CSARSINRGRNPYEQYF
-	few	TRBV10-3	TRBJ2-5	TGTGCCATCAGTGAGTGGGCTAGCGCCGGCCAAGAGACCCAGTACTTC	CAISEWASAGQETQYF
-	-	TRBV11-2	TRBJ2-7	TGTGCCAGCAGCTTAGTGTCACAGATGGGCGAGCAGTACTTC	CASSLVSQMGEQYF
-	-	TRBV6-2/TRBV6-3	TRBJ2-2	TGTGCCAGCAGTTACCAACTTACTACGACCGGGGAGCTGTTTTTT	CASSYQLTTTGELFF
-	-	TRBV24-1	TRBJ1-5	TGTGCCACCAGTGATTTGAAGTCGGGGGGTGCAGGGCCCCAGCATTTT	CATSDLKSGGAGPQHF
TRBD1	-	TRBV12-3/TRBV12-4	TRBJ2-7	TGTGCCAGCAGTCCCCGGGACAGGGGATCCGAGCAGTACTTC	CASSPRDRGSEQYF
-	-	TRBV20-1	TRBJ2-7	TGCAGTGCTAGGGAGGTCTTTACCTCCTACGAGCAGTACTTC	CSAREVFTSYEQYF
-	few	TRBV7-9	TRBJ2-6	TGTGCCAGTATCAAAGCTGGGGCCAACGTCCTGACTTTC	CASIKAGANVLTF
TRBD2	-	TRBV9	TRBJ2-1	TGTGCCAGCAGCACAAGTGGACTAGCGGGAGTCCATGAGCAGTTCTTC	CASSTSGLAGVHEQFF
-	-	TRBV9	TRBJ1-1	TGTGCCAGCAGCGTAGGTGGGTTGGCGAACACTGAAGCTTTCTTT	CASSVGGLANTEAFF
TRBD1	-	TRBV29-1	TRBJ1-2	TGCAGCGCCGTGACAGGGGTTAACTATGGCTACACCTTC	CSAVTGVNYGYTF
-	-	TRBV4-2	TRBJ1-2	TGTGCCAGCAGCCAAGACCTCGGACAGATTAACTATGGCTACACCTTC	CASSQDLGQINYGYTF
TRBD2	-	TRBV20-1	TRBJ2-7	TGCAGTGCCACCTCTAGCGGGAGTCGAGGTGGCTACGAGCAGTACTTC	CSATSSGSRGGYEQYF
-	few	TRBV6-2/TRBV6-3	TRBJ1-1	TGTGCCAGCAGCGGGACTGCGAACACTGAAGCTTTCTTT	CASSGTANTEAFF
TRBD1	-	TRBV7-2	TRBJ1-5	TGTGCCAGCAGCAGGGACAGGGTGAATCAGCCCCAGCATTTT	CASSRDRVNQPQHF
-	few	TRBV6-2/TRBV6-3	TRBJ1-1	TGTGCCAGCAGTTCCCCAGGGGTGGCGATGAACACTGAAGCTTTCTTT	CASSSPGVAMNTEAFF